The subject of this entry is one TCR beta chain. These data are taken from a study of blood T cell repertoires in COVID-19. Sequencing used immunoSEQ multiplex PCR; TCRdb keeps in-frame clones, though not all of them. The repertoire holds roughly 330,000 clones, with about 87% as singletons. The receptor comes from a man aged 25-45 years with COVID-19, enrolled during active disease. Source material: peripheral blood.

Here the CDR3 DNA reads TGTGCCAGCAGCCAAGGGCAGGTGATGAACACTGAAGCTTTCTTT. Its protein product is CASSQGQVMNTEAFF. The chain couples TRBV14 to TRBJ1-1; D is unresolved. CDR1 is SGHDN, CDR2 FVKESK, per germline. The CDR3 is 15 amino acids. V lost 1 base and J lost 0, with 9 bases in between.